This TCR beta chain was recorded in a study of vaccination and CD4 T cells after COVID-19. Study-wide context: In culture, cells were exposed to overlapping spike peptides from SARS-CoV-2, HCoV-NL63, HCoV-OC43 and HCoV-229E. Notes on the study in general: SARS-CoV-2-reactive clonotype medians increased from about 20 to 38, not significantly.

Sequenced with the Oncomine TCR Beta short-read assay was DNA taken from cultured CD4+ T cells. Extraction of genomic DNA was performed on cultured CD4+ T cells. One entry per CDR3 protein results from TCRdb running MiXCR on the PCR reads. The table shows 15,000 to 20,000 distinct CDR3 sequences, with about 43% occurring only once. Treatment in this sample: roughly 10-day PBMC culture with coronavirus spike peptide pools or control peptides (ViraFEST assay). Days 3 and 7 saw half the medium replaced with fresh IL-2 medium. CDR1 and CDR2 (germline): DFQATT, SNEGSKA (reference sequence). The CDR3 runs to 15 residues. Trimming removed 3 bases at V and 8 bases at J, with 20 bases between. With respect to this clonotype: What it recognizes is unknown.

V usage is TRBV20-1 and J usage is TRBJ2-1; a possible D gene is TRBD1 (5 bases). This sequence originates from a human donor who had recovered from COVID-19. The sample consisted of CD4+ T cells from blood, cultured in vitro. CDR3 coding DNA: TGCAGTGCTAGTGGGGCTTTTGAAGGGGCGGATGAGCAGTTCTTC. It translates to CSASGAFEGADEQFF.